This T cell receptor (beta chain) was sequenced for a study of technical replicates of blood from a few donors. This CDR3 comprises 10 residues. The germline V gene has CDR1 SQVTM and CDR2 ANQGSEA. V was trimmed by 4 bases and J by 7 bases, leaving 5 bases between them. Method: immunoSEQ multiplex PCR; TCRdb's copy keeps in-frame clones and lacks some. The sample has nearly 90,000 clones, over 90% seen once. V is TRBV29-1 and J is TRBJ2-1; D is unresolved. The sample comprised T cells isolated from PBMCs. The sequence was collected from a human donor in good health. CDR3 DNA sequence: TGCAGCGTTGTCAGGAATGAGCAGTTCTTC. This gives the protein CSVVRNEQFF.